The sequence of this T cell receptor beta chain was determined in a study of T-cell reconstitution after alpha-beta-depleted transplantation in children. TCRbeta library construction was performed incorporating unique molecular identifiers. TCRdb reanalysed the PCR reads using MiXCR and keeps one entry per CDR3 protein. This sample has 420,000 or so distinct CDR3 sequences; about 11% occur once, and the top ten carry roughly 5.1%. V was clipped by 3 bases and J by 2 bases, with 8 bases between them. This CDR3 comprises 13 residues. CDR1 and CDR2 from the germline V gene are LNHDA and SQIVND (reference sequence). This clonotype was seen only a few times.

V and J are TRBV19 and TRBJ2-7; unclear D gene. The sequence was obtained from a human donor who donated a stem cell graft to a child with acute myeloid leukemia. Sequences were derived from PBMCs from the stem cell graft donor, sampled from the stem cell graft. DNA for the CDR3: TGTGCCAGTAGTATCTCCGGACCCTACGAGCAGTACTTC. It codes for CASSISGPYEQYF.